This T cell receptor (beta chain) was obtained from a study of T-cell reconstitution after alpha-beta-depleted transplantation in children. The junction had 6 bases not matched to a gene; V was cut back by 1 base and J by 8 bases. Germline CDR1 is LGHDT and CDR2 is YNNKEL (reference sequence). The CDR3 runs 16 residues. Unique molecular identifiers were incorporated when the TCRbeta library was constructed. TCRdb fed the PCR reads into MiXCR, producing one record per CDR3 protein. The sample holds 300,000 to 400,000 distinct CDR3 sequences, roughly 15% seen once. Sequenced material: PBMCs, taken from the stem cell graft. This sequence was found in a human donor who donated a stem cell graft to a child with Fanconi anemia. The chain couples TRBV3-1 to TRBJ1-4; 11 bases agree with TRBD1. The DNA of the CDR3 is TGTGCCAGCAGCCAAGCGGGACAGGGGGTAGGGGAAAAACTGTTTTTT. Translation gives CASSQAGQGVGEKLFF.